The rows below give T cell receptor beta chains drawn from one sample of a study of T cell responses to AZD1222 COVID-19 vaccine. Data came from immunoSEQ multiplex PCR; TCRdb stores just in-frame clones and leaves some out. The repertoire holds nearly 110,000 clones, with under 90% as singletons. Sample: peripheral blood, taken on day 0 of AZD1222 vaccination. The receptors shown here come from an adult in good health. Each CDR3 is given with its conserved first and last residue. Each record gives: V gene, D gene, clone size, J gene, CDR3 protein, CDR3 DNA. The D gene is left open where the match is weak. Expanded clones are given a class, and other clones once, few, many or no size at all.

TRBV5-5	TRBD1	.	TRBJ1-1	CASSLGDSDLRAFF	TGTGCCAGCAGCTTGGGGGACAGCGATTTGAGGGCTTTCTTT
TRBV10-3	.	.	TRBJ2-7	CAISESPRGEQYF	TGTGCCATCAGTGAGTCCCCCAGGGGCGAGCAGTACTTC
TRBV6-6	.	.	TRBJ2-7	CASSYSSGSYEQYF	TGTGCCAGCAGTTACTCGAGTGGTTCCTACGAGCAGTACTTC
TRBV4-3	.	.	TRBJ2-6	CASSPQNTNSGANVLTF	TGCGCCAGCAGCCCGCAAAATACAAACTCTGGGGCCAACGTCCTGACTTTC
TRBV15	.	.	TRBJ2-2	CATSSLPNTGELFF	TGTGCCACCAGCAGCCTACCGAACACCGGGGAGCTGTTTTTT
TRBV7-9	.	.	TRBJ1-1	CASSLVEMGDTEAFF	TGTGCCAGCAGCTTAGTCGAGATGGGGGACACTGAAGCTTTCTTT
TRBV29-1	.	.	TRBJ2-7	CSVESRESLGYEQYF	TGCAGCGTTGAATCGAGGGAGAGCCTGGGCTACGAGCAGTACTTC
TRBV18	.	.	TRBJ1-1	CASSSGEGMNTEAFF	TGTGCCAGCTCCTCGGGGGAGGGTATGAACACTGAAGCTTTCTTT
TRBV18	TRBD1	once	TRBJ1-5	CASSPPGGLGNQPQHF	TGTGCCAGCTCACCACCAGGGGGCCTCGGCAATCAGCCCCAGCATTTT
TRBV9	.	.	TRBJ1-4	CASSPTGTTNEKLFF	TGTGCCAGCAGCCCTACGGGGACAACTAATGAAAAACTGTTTTTT